This TCR beta chain was identified during a study of T cell responses to AZD1222 COVID-19 vaccine. Study-level findings and limits: Increases in Spike-specific TCR breadth and depth were seen after two AZD1222 doses. The span of vaccine-associated CD4 TCRs extended across spike, with dominance at 160-218 and 743-854.

Libraries were prepared by immunoSEQ multiplex PCR; TCRdb keeps only in-frame clonotypes and omits some of them. The table has roughly 130,000 clones, 92% seen once. V was trimmed by 1 base and J by 9 bases, leaving 13 bases between them. The CDR3 consists of 14 residues. CDR1 and CDR2 from the germline V gene are SGHNT and YENEEA. In regard to this clone: Its antigen is currently unknown.

The sequences come from peripheral blood, collected 28 days after the second AZD1222 dose. The TCR originated in an adult who received the AZD1222 COVID-19 vaccine. The V gene is TRBV11-3, the J gene TRBJ2-1; D call uncertain. CDR3 loop: CASSLVVGIGEQFF. The CDR3 DNA sequence: TGTGCCAGCAGCTTAGTAGTAGGCATCGGTGAGCAGTTCTTC.